This T cell receptor (beta chain) was retrieved from a study of cytomegalovirus exposure and HLA in healthy donors. V trimming: 3 bases; J trimming: 3 bases; junction bases outside the gene matches: 13. Germline V gene data show CDR1 as MGHRA and CDR2 as YSYEKL. This CDR3 region has 17 residues. Primers: 60 Vbeta forward and 13 Jbeta reverse. Profiling relied on immunoSEQ multiplex PCR, and the TCRdb table lists in-frame clones only, not all of them. The data show some 200,000 clones, around 83% seen once. The gene calls are TRBV4-1 and TRBJ2-5; 7 bases agree with TRBD1. This receptor was obtained from a man aged 50 to 60 in good health and CMV-seronegative. The sample consisted of PBMCs. As DNA, the CDR3 is TGCGCCAGCAGCCATGAAAGGATGGCAGGGGGTAAAGAGACCCAGTACTTC. Protein sequence: CASSHERMAGGKETQYF.